This T cell receptor beta chain is from a study of blood T cell repertoires in COVID-19. Overall study context: Material from acute and convalescent COVID-19 was sourced from the United States, Italy and Spain. Sources were T cells, B-cell-depleted T cells, or PBMCs; the material itself was cDNA or gDNA.

V was clipped by 10 bases and J by 2 bases, with 18 bases between them. The CDR3 runs 14 residues. Germline lookup yields CDR1 MNHEY and CDR2 SMNVEV (reference sequence). The method was immunoSEQ multiplex PCR; TCRdb's version includes in-frame clones alone and lacks a portion of them. The repertoire holds about 42,000 clones, around 89% seen once, with 6.2% in the top ten. This receptor was taken from a human donor in a cohort sampled during active COVID-19. Sequencing input: peripheral blood. The rearrangement links TRBV27 to TRBJ2-7, with D perhaps matching TRBD2 (5 bases). CDR3 in amino acids: CATARPGKTYEQYF. The CDR3 region has the DNA TGTGCCACCGCGAGACCCGGGAAAACCTACGAGCAGTACTTC.